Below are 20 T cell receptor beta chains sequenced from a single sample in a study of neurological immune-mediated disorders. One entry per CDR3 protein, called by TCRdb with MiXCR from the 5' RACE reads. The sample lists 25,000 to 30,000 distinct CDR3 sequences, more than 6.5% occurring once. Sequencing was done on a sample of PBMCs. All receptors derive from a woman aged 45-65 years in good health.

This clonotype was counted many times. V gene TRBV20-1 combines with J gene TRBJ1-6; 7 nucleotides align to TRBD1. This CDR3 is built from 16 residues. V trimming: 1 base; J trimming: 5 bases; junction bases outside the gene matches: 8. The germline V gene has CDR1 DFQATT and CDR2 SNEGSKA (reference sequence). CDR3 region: CSARVMTGRNNSPLHF. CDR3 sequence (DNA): TGCAGTGCTAGAGTAATGACAGGGAGGAATAATTCACCCCTCCACTTT.

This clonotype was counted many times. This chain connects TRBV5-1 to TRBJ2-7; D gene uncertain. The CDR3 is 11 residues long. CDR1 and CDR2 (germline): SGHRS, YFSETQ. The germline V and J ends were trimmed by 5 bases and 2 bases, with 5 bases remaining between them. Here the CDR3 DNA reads TGCGCCAGCAGGAGTGCCTACGAGCAGTACTTC. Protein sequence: CASRSAYEQYF.

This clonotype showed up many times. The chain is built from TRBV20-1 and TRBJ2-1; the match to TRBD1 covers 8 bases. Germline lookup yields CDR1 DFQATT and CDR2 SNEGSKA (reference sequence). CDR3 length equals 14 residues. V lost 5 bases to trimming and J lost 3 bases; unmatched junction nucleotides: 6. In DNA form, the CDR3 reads TGCAGTGCTGTGGCAGGGGGCCACTACAATGAGCAGTTCTTC. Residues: CSAVAGGHYNEQFF.

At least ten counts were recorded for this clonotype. The CDR3, as DNA: TGTGCCACCAGTGACAGCTCCTACGAGCAGTACTTC. Protein: CATSDSSYEQYF. The V gene is TRBV24-1, the J gene TRBJ2-7, with D uncertain. V was pared by 4 bases and J by 0 bases, with 3 bases between. The CDR3 runs to 12 residues. CDR1 and CDR2 (germline): KGHDR, SFDVKD.

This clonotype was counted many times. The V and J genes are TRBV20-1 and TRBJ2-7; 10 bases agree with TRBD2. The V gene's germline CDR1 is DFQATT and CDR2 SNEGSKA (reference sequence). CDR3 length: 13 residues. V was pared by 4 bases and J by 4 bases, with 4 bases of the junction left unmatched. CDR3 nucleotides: TGCAGTGCTAACCTAGCGGGAGTGTACGAGCAGTACTTC. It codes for CSANLAGVYEQYF.

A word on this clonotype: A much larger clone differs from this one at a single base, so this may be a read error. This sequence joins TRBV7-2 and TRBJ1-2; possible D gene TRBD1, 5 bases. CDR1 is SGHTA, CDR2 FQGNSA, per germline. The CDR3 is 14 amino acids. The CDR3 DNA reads TGTGTCAGCAGCCCGGGGGGAGGGGCGCAGGTCTACACCTTC. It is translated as CVSSPGGGAQVYTF.

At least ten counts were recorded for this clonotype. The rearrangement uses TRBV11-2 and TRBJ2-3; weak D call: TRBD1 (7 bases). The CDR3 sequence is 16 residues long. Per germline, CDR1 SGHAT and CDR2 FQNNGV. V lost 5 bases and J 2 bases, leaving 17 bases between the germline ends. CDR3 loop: CASSARQGGNTDTQYF. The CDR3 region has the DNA TGTGCCAGCAGCGCTAGACAGGGAGGAAACACAGATACGCAGTATTTT. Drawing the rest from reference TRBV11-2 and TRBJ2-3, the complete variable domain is EAGVAQSPRYKIIEKRQSVAFWCNPISGHATLYWYQQILGQGPKLLIQFQNNGVVDDSQLPKDRFSAERLKGVDSTLKIQPAKLEDSAVYLCASSARQGGNTDTQYFGPGTRLTVL.

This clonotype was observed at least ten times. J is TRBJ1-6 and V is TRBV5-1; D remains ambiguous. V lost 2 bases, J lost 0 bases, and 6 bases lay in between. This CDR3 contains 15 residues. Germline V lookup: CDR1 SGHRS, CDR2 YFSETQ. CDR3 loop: CASSFTGSYNSPLHF. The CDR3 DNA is TGCGCCAGCAGCTTTACCGGCTCCTATAATTCACCCCTCCACTTT.

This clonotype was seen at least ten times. The CDR3 sequence is CASSLGQTSGANVLTF. The CDR3 coding sequence is TGTGCCAGCAGCTTAGGCCAGACCTCTGGGGCCAACGTCCTGACTTTC. The J gene is TRBJ2-6, the V gene TRBV11-1; D is uncertain. In germline, CDR1 is SGHAT, CDR2 FQDESV (reference sequence). The CDR3 spans 16 residues. The germline V and J ends were trimmed by 1 base and 0 bases, with 7 bases remaining between them.

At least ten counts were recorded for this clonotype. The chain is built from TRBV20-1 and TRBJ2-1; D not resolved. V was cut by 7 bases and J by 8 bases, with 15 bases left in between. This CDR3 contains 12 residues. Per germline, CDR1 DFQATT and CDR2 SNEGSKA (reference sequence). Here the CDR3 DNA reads TGCAGTGTAAGGAGTTCACGGGATGAGCAGTTCTTC. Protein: CSVRSSRDEQFF.

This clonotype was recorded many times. The CDR3 region is CATSDPGRREGDYNEQFF. The CDR3 nucleotides are TGTGCCACCAGTGACCCGGGGCGGCGGGAAGGGGACTACAATGAGCAGTTCTTC. J is TRBJ2-1 and V is TRBV24-1, with D possibly matching TRBD2 (6 bases). The CDR3 is 18 residues long. The V and J ends lost 4 bases and 3 bases respectively, with 21 bases between them. CDR1 and CDR2 (germline): KGHDR, SFDVKD.

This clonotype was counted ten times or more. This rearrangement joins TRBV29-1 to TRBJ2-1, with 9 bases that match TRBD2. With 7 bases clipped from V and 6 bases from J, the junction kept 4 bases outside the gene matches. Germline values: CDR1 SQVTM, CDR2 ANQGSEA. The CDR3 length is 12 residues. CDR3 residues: CSARAGGNEQFF. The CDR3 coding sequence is TGCAGCGCTAGAGCGGGAGGCAATGAGCAGTTCTTC.

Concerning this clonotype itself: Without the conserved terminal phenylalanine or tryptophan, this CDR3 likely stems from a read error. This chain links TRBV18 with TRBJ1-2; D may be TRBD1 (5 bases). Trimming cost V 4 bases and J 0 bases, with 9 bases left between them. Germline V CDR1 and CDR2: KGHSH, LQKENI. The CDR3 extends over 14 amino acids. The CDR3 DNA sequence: TGTGCCAGCTCACGGGACGGCCCTAACTATGGCTACACCTTA. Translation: CASSRDGPNYGYTL.

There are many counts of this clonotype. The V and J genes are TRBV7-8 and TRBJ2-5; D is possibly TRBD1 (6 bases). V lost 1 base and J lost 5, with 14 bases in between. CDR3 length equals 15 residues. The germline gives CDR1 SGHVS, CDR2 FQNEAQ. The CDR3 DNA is TGTGCCAGCAGCTTAGGGGTTGGGGGCGCCGAGACCCAGTACTTC. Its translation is CASSLGVGGAETQYF.

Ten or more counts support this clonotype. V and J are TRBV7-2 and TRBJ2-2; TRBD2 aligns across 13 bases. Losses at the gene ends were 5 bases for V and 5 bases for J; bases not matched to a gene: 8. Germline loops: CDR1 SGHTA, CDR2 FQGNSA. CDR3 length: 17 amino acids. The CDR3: CASSLTWTSGRTGELFF. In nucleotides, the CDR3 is TGTGCCAGCAGCCTAACATGGACTAGCGGGAGAACCGGGGAGCTGTTTTTT.

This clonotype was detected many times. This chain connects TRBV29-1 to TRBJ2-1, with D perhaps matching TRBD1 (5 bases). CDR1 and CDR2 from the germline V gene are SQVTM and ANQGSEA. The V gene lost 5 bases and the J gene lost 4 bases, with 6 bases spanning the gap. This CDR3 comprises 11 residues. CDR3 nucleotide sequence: TGCAGCGTTAGGGGTTACAATGAGCAGTTCTTC. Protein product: CSVRGYNEQFF.

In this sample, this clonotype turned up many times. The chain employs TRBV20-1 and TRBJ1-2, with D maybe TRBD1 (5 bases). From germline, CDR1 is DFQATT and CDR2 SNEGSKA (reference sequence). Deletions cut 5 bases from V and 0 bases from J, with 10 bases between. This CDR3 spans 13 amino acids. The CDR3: CSAPTGANYGYTF. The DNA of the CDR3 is TGCAGTGCTCCGACGGGGGCTAACTATGGCTACACCTTC.

DNA for the CDR3: TGTGCCAGCAGTCCCCGATGGGACCTTTATGGCTACACCTTC. This encodes CASSPRWDLYGYTF. This chain links TRBV2 with TRBJ1-2; TRBD1 is a possible D gene (5 bases). The CDR3 runs to 14 residues. Germline loops: CDR1 SNHLY, CDR2 FYNNEI. Trimming removed 5 bases at V and 5 bases at J, with 15 bases between.

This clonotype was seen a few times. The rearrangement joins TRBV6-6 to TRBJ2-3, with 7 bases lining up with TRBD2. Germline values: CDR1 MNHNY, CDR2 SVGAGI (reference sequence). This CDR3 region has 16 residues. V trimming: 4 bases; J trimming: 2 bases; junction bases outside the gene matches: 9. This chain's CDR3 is CASSSQLSGATDTQYF. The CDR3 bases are TGTGCCAGCAGTTCCCAACTAAGCGGGGCCACAGATACGCAGTATTTT.

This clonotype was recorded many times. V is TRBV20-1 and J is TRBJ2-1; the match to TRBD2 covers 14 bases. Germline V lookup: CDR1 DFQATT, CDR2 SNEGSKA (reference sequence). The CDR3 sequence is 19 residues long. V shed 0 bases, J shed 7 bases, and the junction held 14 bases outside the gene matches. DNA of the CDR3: TGCAGTGCTAGAGAGGGACTAGCGGGAGTGGGTGGTGCTGTAAATGAGCAGTTCTTC. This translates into CSAREGLAGVGGAVNEQFF.